The TCR beta chain under discussion was sequenced for a study of beta chain features in type 1 diabetes. What was sequenced were expressed TCRB transcripts, since all of the isolated RNA had been reverse transcribed. Sequenced by immunoSEQ multiplex PCR; TCRdb stores in-frame clones only, minus some. Counted here are fewer than 650,000 clones, 15% to 19% occurring once; the ten biggest clones make up 0.07% to 0.095%. There are 11 residues in the CDR3. Germline lookup yields CDR1 SQVTM and CDR2 ANQGSEA. The sequence was obtained from a man aged 18 to 30 in good health. Sequencing used naive CD4+ T cells from blood. This chain connects TRBV29-1 to TRBJ2-5; possibly TRBD1 or TRBD2 for D (5 bases each). The end of the DNA is better explained by TRBJ2-7, so the J call may be wrong. CDR3 nucleotides: TGCAGCGTCCTGGGGGCCTACGAGCAGTACTTC. Translated, it gives CSVLGAYEQYF.